Reported below is one T cell receptor beta chain. V lost 6 bases, J lost 0 bases, and 15 bases lay in between. The CDR3 has 15 residues. Germline CDR1 WNHNN, CDR2 SYGVQD (reference sequence). This sample is drawn from a study of cytomegalovirus exposure and HLA in healthy donors. PCR employed 60 Vbeta and 13 Jbeta primers. Profiling relied on immunoSEQ multiplex PCR, and the TCRdb table lists in-frame clones only, not all of them. The data contain 150,000 to 200,000 clones, approximately 72% of them singletons. Sequencing input: PBMCs. This receptor was obtained from a female donor in good health and CMV-seronegative. This sequence joins TRBV10-1 and TRBJ2-7; a weak D match, TRBD1 (6 bases). CDR3 sequence: CASRTGQKSSYEQYF. The CDR3 coding sequence is TGCGCCAGCAGAACCGGACAGAAGAGCTCCTACGAGCAGTACTTC.